This T cell receptor beta chain is from a study of molecular identifiers for immune sequencing clone quantification (dated by TCRdb to between 2018 and 2020). Describing the broader study: For a replicate experiment, RNA from roughly 18,000 or 92,000 naive CD8 T cells was divided into five aliquots, and four of the five aliquots were sequenced. This methods study used CD8 T cells to benchmark TCR RNA copy counting and molecular-identifier clustering-based TCR repertoire sequencing (MIDCIRS). Broader findings and caveats from the paper: The naive libraries included spiked-in Jurkat TCR RNA (around 9 copies' worth), and this Jurkat TCR RNA is not part of the donor repertoire. A single cell's worth of spiked-in Jurkat TCR RNA was reported detectable even among about 1.1 million naive CD8 T cells. Modeling gave approximately 3 recovered TCR RNA copies per cell versus about 10 by digital PCR, implying about 30% capture efficiency. Identical TCR molecules sharing a barcode could cause highly expanded clone sizes to be underestimated. In CMV-specific effector cells, clones with more than 20 RNA copies contained over 99% of molecules, whereas in naive cells such clones contained under 1% of molecules. When barcode sub-clustering was omitted, TCR diversity was inflated by chimeric consensus sequences, with chimeras reaching as high as 47%.

Worth noting for this clonotype: No cognate antigen has been identified for it. The junction shows a germline mismatch at one end, possibly a read error.

The cysteine opens and the phenylalanine closes a CDR3 of 13 amino acids. Of the read, only the CDR3 DNA is kept; its 39 bases are in frame from base 1. The germline V gene encodes CDR1 SGHVS and CDR2 FNYEAQ. Libraries of naive CD8 T cells were built from approximately 20,000 to 980,000 sorted cells, with 10%, 30% or 50% of the purified RNA used. On a BD FACSAria II, naive CD8 T cells were FACS-sorted as CD8+CD4-CCR7+CD45RA+ and collected into RLT Plus buffer. To test detection sensitivity, Jurkat RNA equivalent to ten TCR copies was spiked into samples of about 20,000-1,100,000 naive CD8 T cells. CD8 T cells were enriched using RosetteSep CD8+ T Cell Enrichment Cocktail and Ficoll-Paque, and the enriched cells then underwent ACK red cell lysis. The library was obtained by PCR. TCRdb shows the sequencer as NextSeq 500. Preparation of bulk TCR libraries followed a previously described approach, with the TCR primers listed in Table S5. Total RNA was purified with the Qiagen AllPrep DNA/RNA kit. Before any analysis, reads coming from multiple sequencing runs of the same library were combined into one pool. From the authors' description of their analysis: Reads were retained only if the reads had an exact TCR constant sequence, and the retained reads were trimmed to 150 nt and grouped according to their 12-nt molecular barcodes. Reads inside each barcode group were sub-clustered using a 15% Levenshtein threshold, and a quality-weighted consensus sequence was constructed for each RNA molecule. Non-functional sequences were filtered out, along with any lower-count sequence sitting one edit away from another sequence. Barcode sub-clusters with fewer than 20% of the maximum read count were removed, based on fitting two negative binomial distributions. TCRdb reran the public reads through fastp at Q25 and MiXCR, keeping productive beta chains. Rows merge per CDR3 protein into single entries with the most common DNA and genes. The V and J calls here are based on TCRdb, not the publication. This sample holds about 630,000 distinct CDR3 sequences; less than 30% were observed only once. Jointly, the top ten make up about 0.73% of the sample.

Sequenced sample: naive CD8+ T cells from blood, with Jurkat cell RNA spiked in. Per the publication, the cell subset or site label means: FACS-sorted CD8+CD4-CCR7+CD45RA+ naive T cells. In this chain, TRBV7-6 is recombined with TRBJ2-7, with the D call tentatively TRBD1 or TRBD2, each fitting 5 bases. The sequence derives from a human donor in good health. Some libraries in this study had Jurkat cell RNA spiked in. At the DNA level, the sequence is TGTGCCAGCAGCCCGGGGCGGAGCTACGGGCAGTACTTC. Translated, it reads CASSPGRSYGQYF.